This entry lists 2 T cell receptor beta chains sequenced from one sample in a study of blood T cells in healthy people across ages. Then a second PCR, running roughly 7 to 11 cycles, was carried out with a sample-barcoded 5' primer and a J-beta primer mix. MiXCR was run by TCRdb on the 5' RACE reads, yielding one entry per CDR3 protein. The profile shows about 730,000 distinct CDR3 sequences, about 42% of them singletons. Sequencing used blood. These receptors originate from a woman in her sixties in good health.

In this sample, this clonotype turned up a few times. The chain carries TRBV5-1 and TRBJ1-1; 8 bases line up with TRBD1. With V trimmed by 4 bases and J by 0 bases, 5 bases remained unmatched. Germline values: CDR1 SGHRS, CDR2 YFSETQ. CDR3 length: 15 amino acids. The CDR3 protein is CASSSQGQVNTEAFF. The CDR3 DNA reads as TGCGCCAGCAGCAGCCAGGGACAGGTGAACACTGAAGCTTTCTTT. The entire variable domain, with the rest obtained from reference TRBV5-1 and TRBJ1-1, is as follows: KAGVTQTPRYLIKTRGQQVTLSCSPISGHRSVSWYQQTPGQGLQFLFEYFSETQRNKGNFPGRFSGRQFSNSRSEMNVSTLELGDSALYLCASSSQGQVNTEAFFGQGTRLTVV.

With respect to this clonotype: The junction departs from germline at one end; a sequencing error may be responsible. V and J are TRBV28 and TRBJ1-6; D remains unclear. Per germline, CDR1 MDHEN and CDR2 SYDVKM. The CDR3 loop spans 13 amino acids. The CDR3, as DNA: TGTGCCAGCATATCTACCTATAATTCACCCTTCCACTTT. Protein: CASISTYNSPFHF.